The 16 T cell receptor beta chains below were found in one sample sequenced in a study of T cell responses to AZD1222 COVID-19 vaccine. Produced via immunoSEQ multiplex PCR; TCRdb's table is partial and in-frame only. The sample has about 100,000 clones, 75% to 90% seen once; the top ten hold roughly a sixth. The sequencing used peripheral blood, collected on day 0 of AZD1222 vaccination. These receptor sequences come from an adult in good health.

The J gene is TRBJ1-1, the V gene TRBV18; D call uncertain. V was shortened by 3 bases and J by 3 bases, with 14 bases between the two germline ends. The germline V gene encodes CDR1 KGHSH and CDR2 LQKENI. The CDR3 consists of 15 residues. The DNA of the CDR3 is TGTGCCAGCTCACCTCGCGGGGTTTTGGACACTGAAGCTTTCTTT. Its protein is CASSPRGVLDTEAFF.

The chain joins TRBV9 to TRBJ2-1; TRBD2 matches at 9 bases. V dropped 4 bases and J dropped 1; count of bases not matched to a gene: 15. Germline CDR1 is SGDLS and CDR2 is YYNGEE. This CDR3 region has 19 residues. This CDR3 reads CASSHTSPAGGPSYNEQFF. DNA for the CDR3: TGTGCCAGCAGCCATACCTCCCCGGCGGGGGGGCCGTCCTACAATGAGCAGTTCTTC.

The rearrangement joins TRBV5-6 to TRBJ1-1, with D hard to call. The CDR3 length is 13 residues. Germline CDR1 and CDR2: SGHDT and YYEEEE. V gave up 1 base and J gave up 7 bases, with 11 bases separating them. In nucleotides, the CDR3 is TGTGCCAGCAGCTTGAGAAGGTTTGGTGAAGCTTTCTTT. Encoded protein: CASSLRRFGEAFF.

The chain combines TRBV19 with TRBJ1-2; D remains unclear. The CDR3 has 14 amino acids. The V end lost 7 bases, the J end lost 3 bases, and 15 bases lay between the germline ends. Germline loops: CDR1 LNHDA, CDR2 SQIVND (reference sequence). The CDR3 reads CASTAPGRYYGYTF. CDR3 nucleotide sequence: TGTGCCAGTACCGCCCCGGGCCGTTACTATGGCTACACCTTC.

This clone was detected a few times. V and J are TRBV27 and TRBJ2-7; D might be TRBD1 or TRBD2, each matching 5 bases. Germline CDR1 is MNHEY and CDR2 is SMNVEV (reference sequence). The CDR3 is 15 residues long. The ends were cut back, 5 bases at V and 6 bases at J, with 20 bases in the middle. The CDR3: CASSAVYQGVGEQYF. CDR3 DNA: TGTGCCAGCAGTGCTGTGTATCAGGGAGTGGGCGAGCAGTACTTC.

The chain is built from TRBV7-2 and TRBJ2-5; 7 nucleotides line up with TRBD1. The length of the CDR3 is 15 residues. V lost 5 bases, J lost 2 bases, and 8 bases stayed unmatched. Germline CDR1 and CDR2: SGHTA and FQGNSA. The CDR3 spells CASSLHLTGQETQYF. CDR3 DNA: TGTGCCAGCAGCCTACACCTGACAGGGCAAGAGACCCAGTACTTC.

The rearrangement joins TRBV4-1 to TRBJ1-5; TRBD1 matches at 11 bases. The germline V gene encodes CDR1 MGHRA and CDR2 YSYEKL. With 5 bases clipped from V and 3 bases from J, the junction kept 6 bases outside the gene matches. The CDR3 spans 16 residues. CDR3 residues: CASSRQGQGVNQPQHF. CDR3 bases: TGCGCCAGCAGCAGACAGGGACAGGGGGTCAATCAGCCCCAGCATTTT.

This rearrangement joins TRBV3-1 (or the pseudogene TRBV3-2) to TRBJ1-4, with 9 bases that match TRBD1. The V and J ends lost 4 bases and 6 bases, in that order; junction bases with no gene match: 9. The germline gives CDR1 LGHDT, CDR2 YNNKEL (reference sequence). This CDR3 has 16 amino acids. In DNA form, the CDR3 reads TGTGCCAGCAGCCCCTGGCAGGGACAGGGTGATGAAAAACTGTTTTTT. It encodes CASSPWQGQGDEKLFF.

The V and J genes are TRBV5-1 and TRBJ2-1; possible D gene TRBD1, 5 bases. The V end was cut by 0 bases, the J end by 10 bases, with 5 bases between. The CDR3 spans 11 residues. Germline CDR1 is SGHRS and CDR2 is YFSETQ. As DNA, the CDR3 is TGCGCCAGCAGCTTGGGACAGGAGCAGTTCTTC. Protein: CASSLGQEQFF.

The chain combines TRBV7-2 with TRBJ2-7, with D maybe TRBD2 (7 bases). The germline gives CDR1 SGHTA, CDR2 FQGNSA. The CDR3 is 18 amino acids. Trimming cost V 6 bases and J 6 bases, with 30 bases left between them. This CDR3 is CASSKLGLVGAGTREQYF. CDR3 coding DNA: TGTGCCAGCAGTAAACTAGGACTAGTGGGGGCGGGAACTCGCGAGCAGTACTTC.

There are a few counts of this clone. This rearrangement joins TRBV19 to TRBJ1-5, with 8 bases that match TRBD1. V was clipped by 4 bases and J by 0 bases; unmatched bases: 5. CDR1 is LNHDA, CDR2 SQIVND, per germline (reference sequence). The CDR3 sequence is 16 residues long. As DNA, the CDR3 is TGTGCCAGTAGTACAGTTGACAGGGGTAGCAATCAGCCCCAGCATTTT. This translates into CASSTVDRGSNQPQHF.

In nucleotides, the CDR3 is TGTGCCAGCAGCCTTACTAGTGGGGGGGCCGCCTACAATGAGCAGTTCTTC. Amino acids: CASSLTSGGAAYNEQFF. The gene calls are TRBV3-1 (or the pseudogene TRBV3-2) and TRBJ2-1; possibly TRBD2 for D (7 bases). V shed 4 bases and J shed 2 bases, with 18 bases lying between them. The CDR3 sequence is 17 residues long. CDR1 is LGHDT, CDR2 YNNKEL, per germline (reference sequence).

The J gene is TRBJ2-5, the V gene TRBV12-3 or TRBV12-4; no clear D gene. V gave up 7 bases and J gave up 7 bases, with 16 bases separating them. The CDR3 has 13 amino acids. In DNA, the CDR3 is TGTGCCAGCACCAAATTCGCCCCCGGGACCCAGTACTTC. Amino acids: CASTKFAPGTQYF.

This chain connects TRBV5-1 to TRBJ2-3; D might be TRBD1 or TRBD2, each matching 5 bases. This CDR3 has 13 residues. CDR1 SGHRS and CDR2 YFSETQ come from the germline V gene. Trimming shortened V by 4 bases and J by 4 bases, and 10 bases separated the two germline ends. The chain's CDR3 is CASSPEGPDTQYF. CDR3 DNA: TGCGCCAGCAGCCCCGAGGGGCCAGATACGCAGTATTTT.

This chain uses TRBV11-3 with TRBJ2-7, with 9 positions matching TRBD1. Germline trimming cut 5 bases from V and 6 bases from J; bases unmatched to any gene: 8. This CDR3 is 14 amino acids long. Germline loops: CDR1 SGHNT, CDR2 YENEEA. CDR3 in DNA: TGTGCCAGCAGCCAAGGGACAGGGTGGGGCGAGCAGTACTTC. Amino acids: CASSQGTGWGEQYF.

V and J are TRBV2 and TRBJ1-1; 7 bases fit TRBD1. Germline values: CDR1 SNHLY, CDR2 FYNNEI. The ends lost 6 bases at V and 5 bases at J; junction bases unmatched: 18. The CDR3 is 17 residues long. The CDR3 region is CASRGTDRSMRRTEAFF. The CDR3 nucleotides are TGTGCCAGCAGGGGAACGGACAGGTCTATGAGACGGACTGAAGCTTTCTTT.